One TCR beta chain is described in this entry. Its antigen is currently unknown. A junction end diverges from the germline sequence, so it may reflect a read error. These data originate in a study of cytomegalovirus exposure and HLA in healthy donors. Overall study results and limits: Earlier results showed most TCR beta V segments being productive about 90% or about 30% of the time. 87-base-pair reads could not separate some V segments, including TRBV6-2 and TRBV6-3.

There was no recording of CMV serostatus for this donor. In the PCR, 60 Vbeta and 13 Jbeta primers were used. The data were produced by immunoSEQ multiplex PCR, yet TCRdb's version contains in-frame clones alone and is incomplete. The table shows about 120,000 clones, with 74% occurring only once. CDR1 MDHEN and CDR2 SYDVKM come from the germline V gene. The CDR3 loop spans 16 amino acids. The chain carries TRBV28 and TRBJ1-3, with 7 bases fitting TRBD1. The sequencing input was PBMCs. The sequence was collected from a human donor in good health. The chain's CDR3 is CASSYLLGTAGNTIYF. The CDR3 DNA reads TGTGCCAGCAGTTACCTCCTAGGGACAGCTGGGAACACCATATATTTT.